This TCR beta chain was observed in a study of cytomegalovirus exposure and HLA in healthy donors. About the study: A data release that came early held around 85 million unique TCRs from HLA-typed donors.

Primers included in the PCR were 60 Vbeta and 13 Jbeta primers. Sequenced by immunoSEQ multiplex PCR; TCRdb stores in-frame clones only, minus some. The repertoire includes roughly 160,000 clones, about four fifths of them detected once, and 1% sits in the top ten. The CDR3 contains 17 residues. Germline CDR1 is SGDLS and CDR2 is YYNGEE. Trimming cost V 0 bases and J 6 bases, with 21 bases left between them. Donors sampled were nominally healthy, though unrecorded immune exposures were likely. This TCR derives from a woman aged 45-65 years in good health and CMV-seropositive. The genes are TRBV9 and TRBJ1-2, with D tentatively TRBD1 (5 bases). Sequencing was carried out using PBMCs. For the CDR3, the DNA is TGTGCCAGCAGCGTAGGAGCAGGAGACAGAGGCAGGGATGGCTACACCTTC. This codes for CASSVGAGDRGRDGYTF.